This passage covers 5 T cell receptor beta chains from one sample sequenced in a study of blood T cell repertoires in COVID-19. Clones were sequenced by immunoSEQ multiplex PCR, and TCRdb holds only the in-frame ones, with some missing. This sample yields some 250,000 clones, of which around 90% are seen a single time; roughly 2% belongs to the top ten. The sample comprised PBMCs or T cells enriched from blood (not recorded which). The source of these receptors is a woman aged 40 to 50 with acute COVID-19.

The chain carries TRBV7-9 and TRBJ2-3; possible D gene TRBD1, 6 bases. The V gene lost 1 base and the J gene lost 3 bases, with 11 bases spanning the gap. In germline, CDR1 is SEHNR, CDR2 FQNEAQ (reference sequence). The CDR3 covers 15 residues. The CDR3 spells CASSLEGGKTDTQYF. As DNA, the CDR3 is TGTGCCAGCAGCTTAGAAGGGGGTAAGACAGATACGCAGTATTTT.

This sequence joins TRBV24-1 and TRBJ2-6, with D possibly TRBD1 on 6 matching bases. Trimming removed 3 bases from V and 0 bases from J, with 14 bases in between. This CDR3 spans 18 amino acids. Germline CDR1 and CDR2: KGHDR and SFDVKD. Here the CDR3 DNA reads TGTGCCACCAGTGATGTGGGCAGGGGTATCTCTGGGGCCAACGTCCTGACTTTC. Its protein is CATSDVGRGISGANVLTF.

The V gene is TRBV11-3, the J gene TRBJ2-2; 7 nucleotides align to TRBD1. The CDR3 extends over 16 amino acids. Looked up from germline, CDR1 is SGHNT and CDR2 is YENEEA. With V trimmed by 6 bases and J by 3 bases, 10 bases remained unmatched. CDR3 in amino acids: CASSRDRLRDTGELFF. CDR3 DNA sequence: TGTGCCAGCAGTCGGGACAGACTTAGAGACACCGGGGAGCTGTTTTTT.

The rearrangement uses TRBV13 and TRBJ2-7, with D perhaps TRBD2 (5 bases). V was clipped by 5 bases and J by 6 bases, with 26 bases between them. Germline assignment: CDR1 PRHDT and CDR2 FYEKMQ (reference sequence). The CDR3 extends over 17 amino acids. CDR3 nucleotide sequence: TGTGCCAGCAGCCAGAATATCGTACGGGGTCCCGGCCCCGAGCAGTACTTC. The encoded protein is CASSQNIVRGPGPEQYF.

This chain links TRBV2 with TRBJ1-6, with D tentatively TRBD1 (5 bases). The CDR3 has 14 residues. From germline, CDR1 is SNHLY and CDR2 FYNNEI. The V and J ends lost 3 bases and 7 bases respectively, with 10 bases between them. The CDR3 coding sequence is TGTGCCAGCAGTGATGACCACAGGAATTCACCCCTCCACTTT. Translating it yields CASSDDHRNSPLHF.